The 10 T cell receptor beta chains below were found in one sample sequenced in a study of cytotoxic CD8 clonotypes in ibrutinib-treated CLL. The repertoire was sequenced with immunoSEQ multiplex PCR; TCRdb's copy has only in-frame clones and lacks some. This table holds 12,000 to 15,000 clones, roughly 67% found once. The specimen comprised PBMCs, sampled before ibrutinib treatment. The receptors derive from a human donor with chronic lymphocytic leukemia.

The CDR3 region has the DNA TGCGCCAGCAGCTTGGGCCAGGGGAGGATAGACTATGGCTACACCTTC. It specifies CASSLGQGRIDYGYTF. This chain uses TRBV5-1 with TRBJ1-2, with D possibly being TRBD1 (6 bases). The V gene lost 0 bases and the J gene lost 3 bases, with 15 bases spanning the gap. CDR3 length: 16 residues. CDR1 is SGHRS and CDR2 is YFSETQ in the germline V gene.

The rearrangement links TRBV10-2 to TRBJ2-3; 12 positions match TRBD2. V dropped 6 bases and J dropped 5; count of bases not matched to a gene: 15. CDR1 is WSHSY and CDR2 is SAAADI in the germline V gene. The CDR3 is 18 residues long. Here the CDR3 reads CASRSKGLAGSRIDTQYF. CDR3 bases: TGCGCCAGCAGAAGTAAAGGACTAGCGGGGTCACGAATAGATACGCAGTATTTT.

This rearrangement joins TRBV14 to TRBJ1-4; no definite D call. This CDR3 region has 15 residues. V was cut by 4 bases and J by 7 bases, with 16 bases left in between. CDR1 SGHDN and CDR2 FVKESK come from the germline V gene. In DNA form, the CDR3 reads TGTGCCAGCAGCCTCCCGTCCGGGCTGGCTGAAAAACTGTTTTTT. Translated: CASSLPSGLAEKLFF.

This clone came up once. The chain recombines TRBV19 with TRBJ1-6; the D gene is possibly TRBD1 (5 bases). The CDR3 runs 16 residues. Germline CDR1 reads LNHDA; CDR2 reads SQIVND (reference sequence). V gave up 7 bases and J gave up 0 bases, with 13 bases separating them. CDR3 bases: TGTGCCAGTAAGCTCGACAGTGCCTCCTATAATTCACCCCTCCACTTT. Its translation is CASKLDSASYNSPLHF.

This clone was counted ten times or more. The identical CDR3 is also encoded by other nucleotide sequences in the sample. V is TRBV15 and J is TRBJ2-7, with D unclear. Germline lookup yields CDR1 LNHNV and CDR2 YYDKDF (reference sequence). CDR3 length equals 14 residues. Trimming took off 0 bases at V and 3 bases at J, with 9 bases between the two ends. CDR3 protein: CATSRDLNSYEQYF. CDR3 in DNA: TGTGCCACCAGCAGAGATCTCAATAGCTACGAGCAGTACTTC.

V gene TRBV5-1 combines with J gene TRBJ1-1, with D perhaps matching TRBD1 (5 bases). Germline V CDR1 and CDR2: SGHRS, YFSETQ. V lost 4 bases to trimming and J lost 5 bases, with 12 bases between them. CDR3 length equals 13 residues. The CDR3 region is CASSRPGSTEAFF. CDR3 bases: TGCGCCAGCAGCAGGCCAGGGAGTACTGAAGCTTTCTTT.

This chain links TRBV11-2 with TRBJ2-5; the match to TRBD2 covers 8 bases. With 3 bases clipped from V and 5 bases from J, the junction kept 14 bases outside the gene matches. Germline lookup yields CDR1 SGHAT and CDR2 FQNNGV. This CDR3 has 17 amino acids. CDR3 coding DNA: TGTGCCAGCAGCTTCGGTGTCGGTAGCGGGGTAGTGGAGACCCAGTACTTC. It translates to CASSFGVGSGVVETQYF.

This clone was found a few times. V and J are TRBV11-2 and TRBJ1-2, with 12 bases matching TRBD1. The V gene end was trimmed by 5 bases and the J gene end by 4 bases; junction bases not matched to a gene: 8. The CDR3 sequence is 16 residues long. The germline gives CDR1 SGHAT, CDR2 FQNNGV. The CDR3 DNA reads as TGTGCCAGCAGCCCGAATGGGGACAGGGGGCTCTATGGCTACACCTTC. Translation: CASSPNGDRGLYGYTF.

CDR3 region: CASSQEGDRGNEKLFF. DNA for the CDR3: TGCGCCAGCAGCCAAGAAGGAGACAGGGGAAATGAAAAACTGTTTTTT. The chain has TRBV4-1 and TRBJ1-4; TRBD1 agrees at 8 bases. V gave up 0 bases and J gave up 5 bases; unmatched junction bases: 5. The CDR3 sequence is 16 residues long. Germline V lookup: CDR1 MGHRA, CDR2 YSYEKL.

The J gene is TRBJ2-3, the V gene TRBV2; D perhaps matches TRBD1 (5 bases). Germline V lookup: CDR1 SNHLY, CDR2 FYNNEI. V lost 6 bases, J lost 12 bases, and 10 bases lay in between. There are 10 residues in the CDR3. In nucleotides, the CDR3 is TGTGCCAGCAGGGTAGGGGAACAGTATTTT. It codes for CASRVGEQYF.